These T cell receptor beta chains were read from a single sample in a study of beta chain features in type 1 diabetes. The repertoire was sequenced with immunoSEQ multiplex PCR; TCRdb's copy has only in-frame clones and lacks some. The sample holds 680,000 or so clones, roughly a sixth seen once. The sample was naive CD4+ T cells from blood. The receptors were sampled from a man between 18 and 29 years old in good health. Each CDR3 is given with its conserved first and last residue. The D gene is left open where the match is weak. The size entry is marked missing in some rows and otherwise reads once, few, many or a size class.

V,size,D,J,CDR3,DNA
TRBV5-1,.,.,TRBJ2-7,CASSPGLTSSYEQYF,TGCGCCAGCAGCCCGGGACTTACAAGCTCCTACGAGCAGTACTTC
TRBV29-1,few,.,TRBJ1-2,CSVDRRPGATYGYTF,TGCAGCGTCGATAGAAGGCCCGGGGCGACCTATGGCTACACCTTC
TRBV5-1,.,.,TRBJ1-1,CASSLMGTASGEAFF,TGCGCCAGCAGCCTCATGGGGACCGCCTCGGGAGAAGCTTTCTTT
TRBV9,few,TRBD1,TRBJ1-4,CASNPGQGSKKLFF,TGTGCCAGCAACCCGGGACAGGGGTCTAAAAAACTGTTTTTT
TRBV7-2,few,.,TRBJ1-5,CASSLAVGTVNQPQHF,TGTGCCAGCAGCTTAGCGGTAGGGACGGTCAATCAGCCCCAGCATTTT
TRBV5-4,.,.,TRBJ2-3,CASRPDRRVRTDTQYF,TGTGCCAGCAGACCCGATCGGAGGGTACGTACAGATACGCAGTATTTT
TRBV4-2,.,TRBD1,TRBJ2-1,CASSHEGRQGGVNEQFF,TGTGCCAGCAGCCACGAGGGACGACAGGGTGGGGTCAATGAGCAGTTCTTC
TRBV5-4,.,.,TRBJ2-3,CASSLEWRTDTQYF,TGTGCCAGCAGCTTGGAATGGCGCACAGATACGCAGTATTTT
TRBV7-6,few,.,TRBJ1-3,CASSLRLAGEVAGNTIYF,TGTGCCAGCAGCTTACGTCTGGCAGGGGAGGTAGCTGGAAACACCATATATTTT
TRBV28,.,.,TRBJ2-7,CASSLPGKQSSYEQYF,TGTGCCAGCAGTTTACCAGGGAAGCAGAGCTCCTACGAGCAGTACTTC
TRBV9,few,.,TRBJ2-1,CASSVGAGVRYNEQFF,TGTGCCAGCAGCGTAGGCGCAGGGGTTAGGTACAATGAGCAGTTCTTC
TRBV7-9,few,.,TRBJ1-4,CASSLGSGNEKLFF,TGTGCCAGCAGCTTAGGATCGGGGAATGAAAAACTGTTTTTT
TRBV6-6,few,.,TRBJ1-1,CASSYTGQRSTEAFF,TGTGCCAGCAGTTACACCGGGCAGAGAAGCACTGAAGCTTTCTTT
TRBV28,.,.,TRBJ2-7,CASRNGYPQYF,TGTGCCAGCAGGAATGGGTACCCGCAGTACTTC
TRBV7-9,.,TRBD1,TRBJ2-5,CASSNFGTAMETQYF,TGTGCCAGCAGCAACTTCGGGACAGCCATGGAGACCCAGTACTTC
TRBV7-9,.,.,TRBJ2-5,CASSLVGPRLETQYF,TGTGCCAGCAGCTTAGTGGGCCCAAGACTAGAGACCCAGTACTTC
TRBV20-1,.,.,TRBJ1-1,CSASRFTEAFF,TGCAGTGCTAGTCGATTCACTGAAGCTTTCTTT
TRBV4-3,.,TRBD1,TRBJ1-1,CASSQPTGGTEAFF,TGCGCCAGCAGCCAACCGACAGGGGGAACTGAAGCTTTCTTT
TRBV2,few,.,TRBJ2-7,CASIYQRVSSYEQYF,TGTGCCAGCATTTATCAGCGGGTAAGCTCCTACGAGCAGTACTTC
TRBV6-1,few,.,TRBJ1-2,CASSESGWGYGYTF,TGTGCCAGCAGTGAATCAGGGTGGGGCTATGGCTACACCTTC
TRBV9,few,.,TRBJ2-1,CASSVVGTAFNEQFF,TGTGCCAGCAGCGTAGTCGGGACGGCTTTCAATGAGCAGTTCTTC
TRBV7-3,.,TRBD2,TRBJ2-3,CASRQGAGGADTQYF,TGTGCCAGCAGGCAAGGAGCGGGAGGGGCAGATACGCAGTATTTT
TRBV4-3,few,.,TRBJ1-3,CASSQDPGNTIYF,TGCGCCAGCAGCCAAGATCCCGGAAACACCATATATTTT
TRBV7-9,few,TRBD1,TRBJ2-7,CASSLALGQGARGEQYF,TGTGCCAGCAGCTTAGCGTTGGGACAGGGGGCGCGAGGCGAGCAGTACTTC
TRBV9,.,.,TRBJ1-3,CASSVRVGSGNTIYF,TGTGCCAGCAGCGTACGCGTGGGATCCGGAAACACCATATATTTT
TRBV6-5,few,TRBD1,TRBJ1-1,CASSLPGTENTEAFF,TGTGCCAGCAGTCTTCCCGGGACAGAGAACACTGAAGCTTTCTTT
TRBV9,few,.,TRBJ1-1,CASARGASMNTEAFF,TGTGCCAGCGCCCGCGGGGCCTCTATGAACACTGAAGCTTTCTTT
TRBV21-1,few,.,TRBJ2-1,CASSKRTGTSAYNEQFF,TGTGCCAGCAGCAAACGGACCGGGACTAGCGCCTACAATGAGCAGTTCTTC
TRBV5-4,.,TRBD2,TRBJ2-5,CASSPRLAGGPETQYF,TGTGCCAGCAGCCCGAGACTAGCGGGAGGGCCGGAGACCCAGTACTTC
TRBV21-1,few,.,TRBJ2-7,CASWDKSYEQYF,TGTGCCAGTTGGGACAAATCCTACGAGCAGTACTTC
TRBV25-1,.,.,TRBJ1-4,CASNQRGQSEKLFF,TGTGCCAGCAACCAAAGGGGTCAGAGTGAAAAACTGTTTTTT
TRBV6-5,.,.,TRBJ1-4,CASSPRNEKLFF,TGTGCCAGCAGTCCGAGAAATGAAAAACTGTTTTTT
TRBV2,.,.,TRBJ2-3,CASSVGTQYF,TGTGCCAGCAGTGTGGGTACGCAGTATTTT
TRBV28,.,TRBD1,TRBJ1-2,CASSSPVGQVQSYTF,TGTGCCAGCAGTTCCCCGGTCGGACAGGTGCAAAGCTACACCTTC
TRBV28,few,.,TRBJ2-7,CASSLEAYEQYF,TGTGCCAGCAGTCTCGAAGCCTACGAGCAGTACTTC
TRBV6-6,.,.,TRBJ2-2,CASTRDFNTGELFF,TGTGCCAGCACCCGGGACTTTAACACCGGGGAGCTGTTTTTT
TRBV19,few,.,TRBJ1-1,CASSISSGTEAFF,TGTGCCAGTAGTATCAGTTCGGGAACTGAAGCTTTCTTT
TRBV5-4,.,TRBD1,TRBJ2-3,CASSPGGDRGRSTQYF,TGTGCCAGCAGCCCCGGCGGTGACAGGGGGCGAAGTACGCAGTATTTT
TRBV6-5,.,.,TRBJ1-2,CASSYGQSYGYTF,TGTGCCAGCAGTTACGGACAGTCCTATGGCTACACCTTC
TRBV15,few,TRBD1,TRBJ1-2,CATSRGDRNYGYTF,TGTGCCACCAGCAGAGGGGACAGGAACTATGGCTACACCTTC
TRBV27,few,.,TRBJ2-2,CASTRRVGEWAGELFF,TGTGCCAGCACCCGCAGGGTAGGGGAATGGGCCGGGGAGCTGTTTTTT
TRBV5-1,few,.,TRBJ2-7,CASSLPGATYEQYF,TGCGCCAGCAGCTTGCCAGGGGCAACCTACGAGCAGTACTTC
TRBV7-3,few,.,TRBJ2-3,CASSLGGRTDTQYF,TGTGCCAGCAGCTTGGGGGGCCGGACAGATACGCAGTATTTT
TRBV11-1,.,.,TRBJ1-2,CASSLNSPGTPGYGYTF,TGTGCCAGCAGCTTAAACTCCCCCGGCACACCCGGATATGGCTACACCTTC
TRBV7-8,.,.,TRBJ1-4,CASSLPRLFGEKLFF,TGTGCCAGCAGCTTACCCAGGTTGTTTGGTGAAAAACTGTTTTTT
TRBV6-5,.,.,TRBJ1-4,CASSSSWTSEKLFF,TGTGCCAGCAGTTCCTCCTGGACGAGTGAAAAACTGTTTTTT
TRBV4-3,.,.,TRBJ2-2,CASSQFGLTNTGELFF,TGCGCCAGCAGCCAGTTCGGACTGACGAACACCGGGGAGCTGTTTTTT
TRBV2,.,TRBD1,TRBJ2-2,CASRLQGSTGELFF,TGTGCCAGCAGGTTACAGGGGAGTACCGGGGAGCTGTTTTTT
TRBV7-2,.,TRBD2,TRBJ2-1,CASTPAGVIYNEQFF,TGTGCCAGCACCCCAGCGGGGGTTATCTACAATGAGCAGTTCTTC
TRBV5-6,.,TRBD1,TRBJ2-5,CASSLGSLRQGLETQYF,TGTGCCAGCAGCTTGGGATCTTTGAGACAGGGTTTAGAGACCCAGTACTTC
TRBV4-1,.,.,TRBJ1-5,CASSHLSVPNQPQHF,TGCGCCAGCAGCCATTTGTCCGTCCCTAATCAGCCCCAGCATTTT